A selection of T cell receptor beta chains follows, all from one sample in a study of Graves' ophthalmopathy and Graves' hyperthyroidism. TCRdb called the multiplex PCR reads again in MiXCR, with one record for every CDR3 protein. The repertoire holds approximately 700,000 distinct CDR3 sequences, with approximately 40% as singletons. Sample: peripheral blood. All receptors derive from an adult man with Graves' ophthalmopathy. Each CDR3 is given with its conserved first and last residue. A D gene is named only where the DNA matches it firmly. Only some rows state a clone size, as once, few, many or a class for expanded clones.

>TRBJ2-7|TRBV28|TRBD1|-
CASSYGTGGGEQYF
TGTGCCAGCAGTTACGGGACAGGGGGTGGGGAGCAGTACTTC
>TRBJ1-1|TRBV7-9|TRBD1|many
CASSLGSTGGEAFF
TGTGCCAGCAGCTTAGGGTCGACAGGGGGAGAAGCTTTCTTT
>TRBJ2-7|TRBV2|TRBD2|few
CASSEANLGLAAYEQYF
TGTGCCAGCAGTGAAGCGAACTTGGGACTAGCGGCCTACGAGCAGTACTTC
>TRBJ1-5|TRBV24-1|TRBD1|many
CATSDLGDRGRCQPQHF
TGTGCCACCAGTGATTTGGGGGACAGGGGACGATGCCAGCCCCAGCATTTT
>TRBJ2-2|TRBV19|-|-
CASSRDRGVDGELFF
TGTGCCAGTTCCAGGGACCGCGGAGTAGACGGGGAGCTGTTTTTT
>TRBJ1-5|TRBV25-1|-|-
CASSVADGGENNQPQHF
TGTGCCAGCAGCGTAGCAGACGGGGGTGAGAACAATCAGCCCCAGCATTTT
>TRBJ2-7|TRBV19|TRBD1|once
CASSRPEQGIYEQYF
TGTGCCAGCAGCCGACCGGAACAGGGGATTTACGAGCAGTACTTC
>TRBJ1-1|TRBV11-1|TRBD1|many
CASSLEGQPNTEAFF
TGTGCCAGCAGCTTAGAGGGACAGCCGAACACTGAAGCTTTCTTT
>TRBJ2-2|TRBV25-1|-|-
CASLSDNTGELFF
TGTGCCAGCTTAAGCGACAATACAGGGGAGCTGTTTTTT
>TRBJ2-5|TRBV5-6|TRBD1|-
CASSYAGQGEETQYF
TGTGCCAGCAGCTACGCCGGACAGGGGGAAGAGACCCAGTACTTC
>TRBJ2-7|TRBV5-1|-|-
CASSARDGGYVQYF
TGTGCCAGCAGCGCCAGGGACGGTGGATACGTGCAGTACTTC
>TRBJ2-3|TRBV10-2|-|few
CASSPSGGADTQYF
TGCGCCAGCAGTCCCAGCGGAGGGGCAGATACGCAGTATTTT
>TRBJ1-1|TRBV29-1|TRBD1|-
CSVEDLYGQGAGTEAFF
TGCAGCGTTGAAGATCTATATGGACAGGGTGCGGGAACTGAAGCTTTCTTT
>TRBJ2-7|TRBV15|-|many
CATSREIGGNEQYF
TGTGCCACCAGCAGGGAGATCGGGGGAAACGAGCAGTACTTC
>TRBJ2-5|TRBV7-2|-|-
CASSEVGRRAQETQDF
TGTGCCAGCAGCGAGGTCGGCAGGAGGGCCCAAGAGACCCAGGACTTC
>TRBJ1-5|TRBV4-3|-|-
CASSETSGGLGNQPQHF
TGCGCCAGCAGCGAAACTTCGGGGGGCTTAGGCAATCAGCCCCAGCATTTT
>TRBJ1-5|TRBV6-5|TRBD1|-
CASSRGQYNQPQHF
TGTGCCAGCAGTAGGGGACAGTACAATCAGCCCCAGCATTTT
>TRBJ2-5|TRBV7-9|-|-
CASSRDEVAETQYF
TGTGCCAGCAGCAGGGACGAGGTGGCGGAGACCCAGTACTTC
>TRBJ2-7|TRBV2|-|-
CASSPVPSGVHEQYF
TGTGCCAGCAGCCCCGTCCCGTCGGGGGTCCACGAGCAGTACTTC
>TRBJ2-6|TRBV20-1|-|-
CSARSGANVLTF
TGCAGTGCTAGGTCTGGGGCCAACGTCCTGACTTTC
>TRBJ2-1|TRBV29-1|TRBD2|-
CSVEDQGGGALEQFF
TGCAGCGTTGAAGATCAGGGCGGGGGGGCTTTAGAGCAGTTCTTC
>TRBJ1-4|TRBV2|TRBD1|-
CASSEANRGEKLFF
TGTGCCAGCAGTGAAGCTAACAGGGGGGAAAAACTGTTTTTT
>TRBJ1-1|TRBV29-1|-|many
CSVDQGRYGEAFF
TGCAGCGTTGATCAGGGGAGGTATGGTGAAGCTTTCTTT
>TRBJ2-4|TRBV7-2|-|-
CASSPGATGSQYF
TGTGCCAGCAGCCCGGGAGCAACAGGCTCTCAGTACTTC
>TRBJ1-2|TRBV4-1|-|few
CASSQGGGGYGYTF
TGCGCCAGCAGCCAAGGAGGGGGAGGGTATGGCTACACCTTC
>TRBJ2-5|TRBV7-9|-|-
CASSLVTGGAGETQYF
TGTGCCAGCAGCTTAGTGACTGGTGGGGCGGGGGAGACCCAGTACTTC
>TRBJ1-1|TRBV25-1|-|few
CASSSLADTEAFF
TGTGCCAGCAGTTCTCTGGCCGACACTGAAGCTTTCTTT
>TRBJ1-6|TRBV7-9|TRBD1|-
CASSATTGGSSPLHF
TGTGCCAGCAGCGCCACGACAGGGGGAAGTTCACCCCTCCACTTT
>TRBJ2-5|TRBV19|-|few
CASSYPGKETQYF
TGTGCCAGTAGTTACCCAGGGAAAGAGACCCAGTACTTC
>TRBJ2-6|TRBV19|-|many
CATRLGSGANVLTF
TGTGCCACCCGCCTGGGCTCTGGGGCCAACGTCCTGACTTTC
>TRBJ2-2|TRBV10-1|-|-
CANSESGRPNTGELFF
TGCGCCAACAGTGAGTCAGGCAGACCTAACACCGGGGAGCTGTTTTTT
>TRBJ2-1|TRBV29-1|-|many
CSVEASERVGNEQFF
TGCAGCGTTGAGGCTAGCGAGAGAGTGGGCAATGAGCAGTTCTTC
>TRBJ1-1|TRBV6-6|TRBD1|-
CASNFLGQGEYSTEAFF
TGTGCCAGCAATTTCTTGGGACAGGGGGAGTATAGCACTGAAGCTTTCTTT
>TRBJ2-6|TRBV7-9|TRBD1|few
CAGKTGGYSGLANVLTF
TGTGCCGGAAAAACAGGGGGCTATTCTGGCTTGGCCAACGTCCTGACTTTC
>TRBJ2-2|TRBV7-2|TRBD2|many
CASSLLAGDTGELFF
TGTGCCAGCAGCCTACTAGCGGGGGACACCGGGGAGCTGTTTTTT
>TRBJ1-6|TRBV30|-|-
CAWSVPGENSPLHF
TGTGCCTGGAGTGTACCGGGGGAAAATTCACCCCTCCACTTT
>TRBJ1-2|TRBV10-3|TRBD1|-
CASSEGTGRVYGYTF
TGTGCCAGCAGTGAAGGGACAGGGCGCGTCTATGGCTACACCTTC
>TRBJ2-5|TRBV7-9|TRBD1|many
CASSLQGQVGETQYF
TGTGCCAGCAGCTTACAGGGACAGGTCGGCGAGACCCAGTACTTC
>TRBJ1-2|TRBV13|-|few
CASSPPEGPTNYGYTF
TGTGCCAGCAGCCCTCCGGAAGGGCCCACTAACTATGGCTACACCTTC
>TRBJ2-5|TRBV7-2|-|-
CASSRLAANIEETQYF
TGTGCCAGCAGTCGTTTGGCGGCCAATATTGAAGAGACCCAGTACTTC
>TRBJ1-5|TRBV29-1|-|many
CSVGGGNSNQPQHF
TGCAGCGTTGGAGGGGGTAACAGTAATCAGCCCCAGCATTTT
>TRBJ2-2|TRBV20-1|-|-
CSARGLNTGELFF
TGCAGTGCTAGGGGACTTAACACCGGGGAGCTGTTTTTT
>TRBJ2-5|TRBV11-1|TRBD2|once
CASSYSGGTQETQYF
TGTGCCAGCAGCTATAGCGGGGGGACTCAAGAGACCCAGTACTTC